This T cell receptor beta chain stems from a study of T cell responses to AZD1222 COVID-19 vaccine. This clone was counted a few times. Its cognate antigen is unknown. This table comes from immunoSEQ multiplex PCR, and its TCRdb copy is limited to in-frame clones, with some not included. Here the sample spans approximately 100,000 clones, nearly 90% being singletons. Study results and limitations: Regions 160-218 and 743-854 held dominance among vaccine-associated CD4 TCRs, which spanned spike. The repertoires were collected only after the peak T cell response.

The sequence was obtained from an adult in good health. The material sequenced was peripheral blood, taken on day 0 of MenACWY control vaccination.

The DNA of the CDR3 is TGTGCCAGCAGTTTACGGCGGGGTGCCTACGAGCAGTACTTC. Protein: CASSLRRGAYEQYF. The chain has TRBV27 and TRBJ2-7, with D possibly TRBD2 on 6 matching bases. Per the germline V gene, CDR1 is MNHEY and CDR2 is SMNVEV (reference sequence). Trimming took off 2 bases at V and 2 bases at J, with 10 bases between the two ends. The CDR3 totals 14 residues.